The clone carrying this T cell receptor beta chain occurred a few times. Its target is unknown. This entry is derived from a study of CD8 T cells in ankylosing spondylitis. CDR3 length equals 16 residues. Trimming removed 8 bases from V and 4 bases from J, with 20 bases in between. The germline CDR1 and CDR2 sequences are LGHNA and YNFKEQ. Study outcomes and limitations: Ankylosing spondylitis blood appeared to be characterized by a TCR beta motif of about eight highly homologous variants. Reports of some motif variants in reactive arthritis synovial fluid and blood predate this one. There was reportedly significant enrichment of clones that were disease-linked in matched ankylosing spondylitis synovial fluid. Those disease-linked clones were CD8+; they were also relatively rare in peripheral blood.

With molecular barcodes, quantitative 5'-RACE was used to make the TCR beta libraries. TCRdb reprocessed the 5' RACE reads via MiXCR and lists one record per CDR3 protein. The table has under 850,000 distinct CDR3 sequences, around 17% seen once. The sample taken for sequencing was blood, either unsorted or a sorted T cell fraction (not recorded which). The chain uses TRBV4-2 and TRBJ2-2; perhaps TRBD2 as D (6 bases). The clonotype originates from a male donor with ankylosing spondylitis. CDR3: CASGRGGGSGTGELFF. The CDR3 DNA reads as TGTGCCAGCGGACGCGGTGGGGGGAGTGGCACCGGGGAGCTGTTTTTT.